This is a list of T cell receptor beta chains from one sample in a study of graft-versus-host responses after intestinal transplantation. Here immunoSEQ multiplex PCR was the method, and the copy in TCRdb shows in-frame clones only, minus some. Of 15,000 to 20,000 clones detected, around 35% appear once; the ten largest clones hold approximately 2%. The sequencing used alloreactive CD4+ T cells from a mixed lymphocyte reaction culture, collected before transplantation. The source is a human patient who was an organ donor for intestinal transplantation. The CDR3 runs from the conserved cysteine through the conserved F or W. Each record gives: V gene, D gene, J gene, clone size, CDR3 DNA, CDR3 protein. D genes are given only for firm matches. Clone size is stated in some rows and not others, as once, few, many or a class when expanded.

V gene: TRBV19
D gene: .
J gene: TRBJ2-5
clone size: few
CDR3 DNA: TGTGCCAGTAGTATCCCCGGGACTCATCAAGAGACCCAGTACTTC
CDR3 protein: CASSIPGTHQETQYF

V gene: TRBV6-5
D gene: TRBD2
J gene: TRBJ2-7
clone size: .
CDR3 DNA: TGTGCCAGCAGATTACTAGCGGGAGTAACCGAGCAGTACTTC
CDR3 protein: CASRLLAGVTEQYF

V gene: TRBV20-1
D gene: .
J gene: TRBJ2-7
clone size: .
CDR3 DNA: TGCAGTGCTAGACACCTCTACGAGCAGTACTTC
CDR3 protein: CSARHLYEQYF

V gene: TRBV7-2
D gene: .
J gene: TRBJ1-2
clone size: few
CDR3 DNA: TGTGCCAGCAGCCCGAACAGGAAATATGGCTACACCTTC
CDR3 protein: CASSPNRKYGYTF

V gene: TRBV5-4
D gene: .
J gene: TRBJ2-2
clone size: medium-sized
CDR3 DNA: TGTGCCAGCAGCAGCGCGGGGACAGCGAACACCGGGGAGCTGTTTTTT
CDR3 protein: CASSSAGTANTGELFF

V gene: TRBV7-2
D gene: TRBD1
J gene: TRBJ2-7
clone size: .
CDR3 DNA: TGCGCCAGCAGCTTACGCACAGGGGCCTACGAGCAGTACTTC
CDR3 protein: CASSLRTGAYEQYF

V gene: TRBV7-3
D gene: .
J gene: TRBJ2-2
clone size: .
CDR3 DNA: TGTGCCAGCAGTAAACAGGGAGGTGCCACCGGGGAGCTGTTTTTT
CDR3 protein: CASSKQGGATGELFF

V gene: TRBV19
D gene: .
J gene: TRBJ1-5
clone size: .
CDR3 DNA: TGTGCCAGTAGCGGCACTCTTAATCAGCCCCAGCATTTT
CDR3 protein: CASSGTLNQPQHF

V gene: TRBV7-9
D gene: .
J gene: TRBJ1-1
clone size: few
CDR3 DNA: TGTGCCAGCAGCTTAAACACTGAAGCTTTCTTT
CDR3 protein: CASSLNTEAFF

V gene: TRBV9
D gene: TRBD2
J gene: TRBJ2-1
clone size: few
CDR3 DNA: TGTGCCAGCAGCGTAGTCACTAGCGGAGGGAACATTGAGCAGTTCTTC
CDR3 protein: CASSVVTSGGNIEQFF

V gene: TRBV5-1
D gene: .
J gene: TRBJ2-7
clone size: .
CDR3 DNA: TGCGCCAGCAGCTTGGACAGGCGAAGCTCCTACGAGCAGTACTTC
CDR3 protein: CASSLDRRSSYEQYF

V gene: TRBV5-1
D gene: TRBD1
J gene: TRBJ1-2
clone size: .
CDR3 DNA: TGCGCCCGCAGCTTGGGGGCAGGGGGCTTTGGCTACACCTTC
CDR3 protein: CARSLGAGGFGYTF

V gene: TRBV5-6
D gene: .
J gene: TRBJ2-3
clone size: .
CDR3 DNA: TGTGCCAGCAGCTTTCCCGGCACAGATACGCAGTATTTT
CDR3 protein: CASSFPGTDTQYF

V gene: TRBV4-3
D gene: .
J gene: TRBJ1-2
clone size: once
CDR3 DNA: TGCGCCAGCAGCCAAGATAGCGGCAGGGGCTATGGCTACACCTTC
CDR3 protein: CASSQDSGRGYGYTF

V gene: TRBV5-4
D gene: TRBD1
J gene: TRBJ2-5
clone size: .
CDR3 DNA: TGTGCCAGCAGCCGGGACAGCATCCAAGAGACCCAGTACTTC
CDR3 protein: CASSRDSIQETQYF

V gene: TRBV11-2
D gene: TRBD2
J gene: TRBJ2-3
clone size: few
CDR3 DNA: TGTGCCAGCAGCTTAGCGGTTGCGGGAGGGACGCAGTATTTT
CDR3 protein: CASSLAVAGGTQYF

V gene: TRBV19
D gene: .
J gene: TRBJ2-7
clone size: few
CDR3 DNA: TGTGCCAGTAGTATACTCGCTAGTATCGGCTACGAGCAGTACTTC
CDR3 protein: CASSILASIGYEQYF

V gene: TRBV7-2
D gene: .
J gene: TRBJ2-7
clone size: .
CDR3 DNA: TGTGCCAGCAGACGCGGCCCGGACTACGAGCAGTACTTC
CDR3 protein: CASRRGPDYEQYF

V gene: TRBV19
D gene: .
J gene: TRBJ1-5
clone size: .
CDR3 DNA: TGTGCCAGTAGTATAAAGGGCCAGGGCAGGAAGCCCCAGCATTTT
CDR3 protein: CASSIKGQGRKPQHF

V gene: TRBV6-1
D gene: .
J gene: TRBJ2-2
clone size: .
CDR3 DNA: TGTGCCACCCAAGGGTCGCGGGGCGGGGAGCTGTTTTTT
CDR3 protein: CATQGSRGGELFF

V gene: TRBV11-2
D gene: .
J gene: TRBJ1-2
clone size: .
CDR3 DNA: TGTGCCAGCAGCTTAGAGGCGCTCAACTATGGCTACACCTTC
CDR3 protein: CASSLEALNYGYTF

V gene: TRBV7-3
D gene: TRBD2
J gene: TRBJ2-1
clone size: .
CDR3 DNA: TGTGCCAGCAGCTTATATCCGGGACTAGCGGGCCAAGGGCAGTTCTTC
CDR3 protein: CASSLYPGLAGQGQFF

V gene: TRBV4-2
D gene: .
J gene: TRBJ2-7
clone size: .
CDR3 DNA: TGTGCCAGCAGCCAAGATCTCGTCTGGGCTAGCGTAACCTACGAGCAGTACTTC
CDR3 protein: CASSQDLVWASVTYEQYF

V gene: TRBV5-6
D gene: TRBD1
J gene: TRBJ1-2
clone size: once
CDR3 DNA: TGTGCCAGCAGCTCCCAGACAACAGGGGGTAACTATGGCTACACCTTC
CDR3 protein: CASSSQTTGGNYGYTF

V gene: TRBV5-1
D gene: .
J gene: TRBJ2-3
clone size: .
CDR3 DNA: TGCGCCAGCAGCTTAGTGCTTCCTAGCACAGATACGCAGTATTTT
CDR3 protein: CASSLVLPSTDTQYF

V gene: TRBV4-2
D gene: .
J gene: TRBJ2-1
clone size: .
CDR3 DNA: TGTGCCAGCAGCCTCGTCGGGGGATCCTACAATGAGCAGTTCTTC
CDR3 protein: CASSLVGGSYNEQFF

V gene: TRBV19
D gene: TRBD1
J gene: TRBJ2-5
clone size: .
CDR3 DNA: TGTGCCAGTAGTGCAGTGGGGACAGGGGGGCAAGAGACCCAGTACTTC
CDR3 protein: CASSAVGTGGQETQYF